Each of the 6 T cell receptor beta chains below was sequenced from the same sample in a study of shared clonotypes between healthy human individuals. Using immunoSEQ multiplex PCR, the repertoire was profiled, and TCRdb retains in-frame clones only, with some absent. Counted here are some 2,400,000 clones, approximately 95% occurring once; the ten biggest clones make up around 0.13%. Sequencing was performed on naive CD4+ T cells sorted from blood. As to subset: CD45RA+ positively selected. These receptor sequences come from a man aged 18 to 29 in good health.

The sample holds a few counts of this clone. One junction end disagrees with the germline gene, perhaps due to a read error. V usage is TRBV6-4 and J usage is TRBJ2-1, with D perhaps TRBD1 (6 bases). From germline, CDR1 is MRHNA and CDR2 SNTAGT. The CDR3 sequence is 13 residues long. The DNA of the CDR3 is TGTGCCAGCAGTGACTTACTAGGGACACGACAGCTCTTC. Its protein is CASSDLLGTRQLF.

In its sample, this clone was seen once. The rearrangement links TRBV11-2 to TRBJ2-3, with D hard to call. Germline CDR1 reads SGHAT; CDR2 reads FQNNGV. Trimming stripped 8 bases from V and 2 bases from J, with 14 bases between. The CDR3 is made up of 14 amino acids. The CDR3 region has the DNA TGTGCCAGCGCCCCAAGCGCGGTCACAGATACGCAGTATTTT. This translates into CASAPSAVTDTQYF.

Details on this clone: Other DNA sequences in the same sample also yield this CDR3. This sequence joins TRBV5-4 and TRBJ1-1; TRBD1 might be the D (5 bases). V was cut by 4 bases and J by 1 base, with 8 bases left in between. The germline gives CDR1 SGHNT, CDR2 YYREEE (reference sequence). The CDR3 has 13 residues. CDR3 DNA: TGTGCCAGCAGCCGAGACAGGAACACTGAAGCTTTCTTT. Translating gives CASSRDRNTEAFF.

This clone was observed a single time. The V gene is TRBV4-1, the J gene TRBJ2-7, with 14 bases identical to TRBD2. In germline, CDR1 is MGHRA, CDR2 YSYEKL. The trim removed 4 bases at V and 5 bases at J, leaving 7 bases unmatched. The CDR3 consists of 16 residues. CDR3 amino acids: CASSLPGTSGRNEQYF. CDR3 nucleotides: TGCGCCAGCAGCCTTCCCGGGACTAGCGGGAGAAACGAGCAGTACTTC.

V usage is TRBV5-1 and J usage is TRBJ2-7; TRBD2 matches 11 bases. Germline lookup yields CDR1 SGHRS and CDR2 YFSETQ. V lost 3 bases, J lost 1 base, and 6 bases stayed unmatched. CDR3 length: 16 residues. The CDR3, as DNA: TGCGCCAGCAGCTACACCGGGACTAGCGGTTCCTACGAGCAGTACTTC. Translation: CASSYTGTSGSYEQYF. The entire variable domain, with the rest obtained from reference TRBV5-1 and TRBJ2-7, is as follows: KAGVTQTPRYLIKTRGQQVTLSCSPISGHRSVSWYQQTPGQGLQFLFEYFSETQRNKGNFPGRFSGRQFSNSRSEMNVSTLELGDSALYLCASSYTGTSGSYEQYFGPGTRLTVT.

The J gene is TRBJ2-1, the V gene TRBV4-1; 8 bases map to TRBD1. CDR3 length equals 14 residues. Trimming removed 3 bases from V and 9 bases from J; junction bases left unmatched: 7. The germline CDR1 and CDR2 sequences are MGHRA and YSYEKL. This CDR3 is CASSQSRDRIEQFF. CDR3 coding DNA: TGCGCCAGCAGCCAGTCCCGGGACAGGATTGAGCAGTTCTTC.